The 24 T cell receptor beta chains given below trace back to one sample, sequenced in a study of patients and donors after allogeneic stem cell transplantation. TCRdb reanalysed the RT-PCR reads using MiXCR and keeps one entry per CDR3 protein. The sample includes around 1,300 distinct CDR3 sequences, 27% of them seen just once. The sample comprised blood, either unsorted or a sorted T cell fraction (not recorded which). The receptors here all came from a human donor who was either an allogeneic HSCT recipient or a stem cell or donor lymphocyte infusion donor (not recorded which). It is not recorded whose cells these are; they may come from a transplant donor.

This clonotype was counted between two and nine times. The chain is built from TRBV5-1 and TRBJ2-5, with TRBD2 matching 7 bases. Germline V gene sequence: CDR1 SGHRS, CDR2 YFSETQ. The V gene end was trimmed by 1 base and the J gene end by 1 base; junction bases not matched to a gene: 4. The CDR3 runs 15 residues. In DNA, the CDR3 is TGCGCCAGCAGCTTGTACCTAGCGGTCCAAGAGACCCAGTACTTC. As protein: CASSLYLAVQETQYF.

This clonotype was seen a handful of times. The gene calls are TRBV6-2 or TRBV6-3 and TRBJ2-7; TRBD1 matches 8 bases. The junction had 9 bases not matched to a gene; V was cut back by 6 bases and J by 2 bases. The germline CDR1 and CDR2 sequences are MNHEY and SVGEGT. The CDR3 runs 15 residues. CDR3 nucleotides: TGTGCCAGCAGGGCTGGACAGGGCTTGACCTACGAGCAGTACTTC. It codes for CASRAGQGLTYEQYF.

This clonotype has just a few counts. CDR3 loop: CASSPQGARSPLHF. The CDR3 DNA is TGTGCCAGCAGCCCCCAGGGGGCGAGGTCACCCCTCCACTTT. The chain joins TRBV7-9 to TRBJ1-6, with TRBD1 identical over 8 bases. V shed 5 bases, J shed 10 bases, and the junction held 7 bases outside the gene matches. Germline CDR1 is SEHNR and CDR2 is FQNEAQ (reference sequence). The CDR3 spans 14 residues.

This clonotype was seen more than once but under ten times. The rearrangement uses TRBV11-2 and TRBJ2-1, with D hard to call. This CDR3 has 15 amino acids. With 5 bases removed from V and 0 bases from J, the gap between germline ends came to 11 bases. Germline CDR1 is SGHAT and CDR2 is FQNNGV. CDR3 bases: TGTGCCAGCAGCCCCCGGATTGCCTCCTACAATGAGCAGTTCTTC. Its translation: CASSPRIASYNEQFF.

A few counts support this clonotype. This CDR3 reads CASRSGLGGYTF. CDR3 bases: TGTGCCAGCAGGTCAGGGTTGGGGGGCTACACCTTC. The J gene is TRBJ1-2, the V gene TRBV12-3 or TRBV12-4, with a possible D match to TRBD1 (5 bases). The ends were cut back, 6 bases at V and 8 bases at J, with 13 bases in the middle. This CDR3 is built from 12 residues.

V usage is TRBV27 and J usage is TRBJ2-7, with 13 bases fitting TRBD2. Germline CDR1 MNHEY, CDR2 SMNVEV (reference sequence). The CDR3 contains 14 residues. V was pared by 6 bases and J by 4 bases, with 3 bases of the junction left unmatched. The CDR3 coding sequence is TGTGCCAGCAGGAGGACTAGCGGGAGTTACGAGCAGTACTTC. Translation: CASRRTSGSYEQYF.

The CDR3 here is CASSSQENTEAFF. Here the CDR3 DNA reads TGCGCCAGCAGCTCACAAGAGAACACTGAAGCTTTCTTT. The chain links TRBV5-1 to TRBJ1-1; D uncertain. V shed 3 bases and J shed 1 base, with 7 bases lying between them. CDR1 and CDR2 (germline): SGHRS, YFSETQ. The CDR3 is made up of 13 amino acids. Together with reference TRBV5-1 and TRBJ1-1, the CDR3 gives the full variable domain: KAGVTQTPRYLIKTRGQQVTLSCSPISGHRSVSWYQQTPGQGLQFLFEYFSETQRNKGNFPGRFSGRQFSNSRSEMNVSTLELGDSALYLCASSSQENTEAFFGQGTRLTVV.

The CDR3 reads CATFTTGGNEQFF. The CDR3 DNA reads as TGTGCCACCTTCACGACAGGGGGCAATGAGCAGTTCTTC. The rearrangement links TRBV6-5 to TRBJ2-1; TRBD1 matches at 9 bases. The CDR3 has 13 residues. Trimming took 10 bases from V and 6 from J; bases not matched to a gene: 7. Germline V gene sequence: CDR1 MNHEY, CDR2 SVGAGI.

This clonotype was detected only a few times. This chain connects TRBV30 to TRBJ2-3, with 12 nucleotides matching TRBD2. This CDR3 has 15 amino acids. Germline V gene sequence: CDR1 GTSNPN, CDR2 SVGIG (reference sequence). Trimming cost V 5 bases and J 6 bases; bases outside gene matches: 9. CDR3 DNA sequence: TGTGCCTGGGGGCCCGGACTAGCGGGACAGGATACGCAGTATTTT. Its protein product is CAWGPGLAGQDTQYF.

This clonotype has more than one count but fewer than ten. The V gene is TRBV7-6, the J gene TRBJ2-3; TRBD2 matches 7 bases. CDR1 and CDR2 from the germline V gene are SGHVS and FNYEAQ. The CDR3 is made up of 14 amino acids. V lost 5 bases to trimming and J lost 1 base; unmatched junction nucleotides: 3. CDR3 protein: CASSRGGGTDTQYF. The CDR3 nucleotides read TGTGCCAGCAGCCGCGGGGGTGGCACAGATACGCAGTATTTT.

The CDR3 loop reads CSAPRLAGGNEQFF. The CDR3 DNA is TGCAGTGCTCCTCGACTAGCGGGAGGGAATGAGCAGTTCTTC. The chain employs TRBV20-1 and TRBJ2-1, with 14 bases identical to TRBD2. CDR1 DFQATT and CDR2 SNEGSKA come from the germline V gene (reference sequence). Germline trimming cut 5 bases from V and 7 bases from J; bases unmatched to any gene: 4. The CDR3 runs 14 residues.

This chain connects TRBV2 to TRBJ2-7; TRBD1 agrees at 10 bases. The V and J ends lost 8 bases and 4 bases, in that order; junction bases with no gene match: 5. The germline V gene has CDR1 SNHLY and CDR2 FYNNEI. The CDR3 is 13 residues long. CDR3 DNA: TGTGCCAGCTCCGGGACAGGGGATTACGAGCAGTACTTC. Protein product: CASSGTGDYEQYF.

V is TRBV7-8 and J is TRBJ2-6; possibly TRBD1 for D (7 bases). The V gene's germline CDR1 is SGHVS and CDR2 FQNEAQ. This CDR3 contains 18 residues. Between the trimmed V and J ends, which lost 1 base and 2 bases, there was a span of 15 bases. Here the CDR3 DNA reads TGTGCCAGCAGCTTAGGAGGCAGGGGGAGGACTGGGGCCAACGTCCTGACTTTC. As protein: CASSLGGRGRTGANVLTF.

This clonotype occurred once. V usage is TRBV2 and J usage is TRBJ1-2; 10 bases match TRBD1. CDR1 and CDR2 from the germline V gene are SNHLY and FYNNEI. The CDR3 extends over 13 amino acids. Unmatched junction bases numbered 5, after V lost 7 bases and J lost 6 bases. Written as DNA, the CDR3 is TGTGCCAGCACCTCGACAGGGGGCGATGGCTACACCTTC. Translated: CASTSTGGDGYTF. The entire variable domain, with the rest obtained from reference TRBV2 and TRBJ1-2, is as follows: EPEVTQTPSHQVTQMGQEVILRCVPISNHLYFYWYRQILGQKVEFLVSFYNNEISEKSEIFDDQFSVERPDGSNFTLKIRSTKLEDSAMYFCASTSTGGDGYTFGSGTRLTVV.

This clonotype occurred a few times. The gene calls are TRBV3-1 and TRBJ2-5; 7 bases match TRBD2. V shed 0 bases, J shed 5 bases, and the junction held 6 bases outside the gene matches. CDR1 is LGHDT, CDR2 YNNKEL, per germline (reference sequence). The CDR3 extends over 15 amino acids. This CDR3 is CASSQDLTSYETQYF. The CDR3, as DNA: TGTGCCAGCAGCCAAGATCTGACTAGCTACGAGACCCAGTACTTC.

This clonotype turned up a few times. The chain recombines TRBV11-3 with TRBJ2-1; D not resolved. The CDR3 contains 12 residues. Per germline, CDR1 SGHNT and CDR2 YENEEA. The V gene lost 5 bases and the J gene lost 8 bases, with 10 bases spanning the gap. In nucleotides, the CDR3 is TGTGCCAGCAGCCACGGACGTGATGAGCAGTTCTTC. Protein sequence: CASSHGRDEQFF.

This clonotype was detected only a few times. J is TRBJ2-3 and V is TRBV7-2; TRBD2 aligns across 8 bases. This CDR3 is built from 17 residues. The trim removed 2 bases at V and 4 bases at J, leaving 11 bases unmatched. Germline CDR1 SGHTA, CDR2 FQGNSA. In DNA form, the CDR3 reads TGTGCCAGCAGCTTACATCCAGGGACTAGAATCCCAGATACGCAGTATTTT. This translates into CASSLHPGTRIPDTQYF.

This clonotype was detected only once. The gene calls are TRBV11-2 and TRBJ2-1, with a tentative D call TRBD1 (6 bases). CDR1 and CDR2 (germline): SGHAT, FQNNGV. The CDR3 has 16 residues. V shed 2 bases and J shed 7 bases, with 18 bases lying between them. As DNA, the CDR3 is TGTGCCAGCAGCTTACGGCCCCCGGACAGAGAAAATGAGCAGTTCTTC. As protein: CASSLRPPDRENEQFF.

This rearrangement joins TRBV10-1 to TRBJ1-4; D might be TRBD1 (6 bases). Trimming took off 11 bases at V and 0 bases at J, with 16 bases between the two ends. The length of the CDR3 is 15 residues. CDR1 is WNHNN and CDR2 is SYGVQD in the germline V gene (reference sequence). CDR3 coding DNA: TGCGCCCTCTCCTGGGGGGCCTCAACTAATGAAAAACTGTTTTTT. Encoded protein: CALSWGASTNEKLFF.

The chain uses TRBV10-3 and TRBJ1-1; possibly TRBD1 for D (5 bases). CDR3 length equals 12 residues. The germline V and J ends were trimmed by 3 bases and 10 bases, with 12 bases remaining between them. In germline, CDR1 is ENHRY, CDR2 SYGVKD. CDR3 DNA: TGTGCCATCAGTGACAGGGAGAGGAGAGCTTTCTTT. Its protein product is CAISDRERRAFF.

In this sample, this clonotype is medium-sized. The chain is built from TRBV7-2 and TRBJ2-1; the match to TRBD2 covers 8 bases. CDR1 SGHTA and CDR2 FQGNSA come from the germline V gene. The CDR3 has 15 residues. V was clipped by 2 bases and J by 8 bases; unmatched bases: 8. The CDR3 DNA follows: TGTGCCAGCAGCTTATGGACTAGCTCTTTTGATGAGCAGTTCTTC. It codes for CASSLWTSSFDEQFF.

The gene calls are TRBV12-3 or TRBV12-4 and TRBJ1-1; D is unresolved. V lost 1 base and J lost 1, with 4 bases in between. The CDR3 totals 13 residues. CDR3: CASSLGWNTEAFF. The CDR3 DNA follows: TGTGCCAGCAGTTTAGGGTGGAACACTGAAGCTTTCTTT.

The genes are TRBV7-2 and TRBJ1-4; no clear D. The germline gives CDR1 SGHTA, CDR2 FQGNSA. This CDR3 contains 13 residues. V lost 5 bases and J 7 bases, leaving 11 bases between the germline ends. In nucleotides, the CDR3 is TGTGCCAGCAGCACCGTCCTCCTTGAAAAACTGTTTTTT. Amino acid sequence: CASSTVLLEKLFF.

The V and J genes are TRBV11-3 and TRBJ2-5; 12 bases agree with TRBD2. V trimming: 1 base; J trimming: 5 bases; junction bases outside the gene matches: 8. The CDR3 extends over 17 amino acids. Germline CDR1 reads SGHNT; CDR2 reads YENEEA. This CDR3 reads CASSLGLAGEFEETQYF. As DNA, the CDR3 is TGTGCCAGCAGCTTAGGACTAGCGGGAGAATTTGAGGAGACCCAGTACTTC.